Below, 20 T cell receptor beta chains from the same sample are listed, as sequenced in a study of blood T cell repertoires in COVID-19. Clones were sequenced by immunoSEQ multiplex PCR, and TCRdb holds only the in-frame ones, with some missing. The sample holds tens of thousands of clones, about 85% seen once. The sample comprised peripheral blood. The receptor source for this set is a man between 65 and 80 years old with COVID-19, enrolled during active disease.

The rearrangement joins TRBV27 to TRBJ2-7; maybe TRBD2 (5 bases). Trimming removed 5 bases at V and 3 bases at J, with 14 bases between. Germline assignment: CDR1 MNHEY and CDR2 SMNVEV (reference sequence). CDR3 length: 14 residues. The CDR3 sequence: CASSPNAGIYEQYF. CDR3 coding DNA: TGTGCCAGCAGTCCAAATGCCGGGATCTACGAGCAGTACTTC.

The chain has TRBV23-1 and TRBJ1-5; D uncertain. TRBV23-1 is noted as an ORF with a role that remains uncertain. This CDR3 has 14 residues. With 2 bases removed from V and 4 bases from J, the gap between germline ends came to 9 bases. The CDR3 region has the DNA TGCGCCAGCAGTCAAGGCGGGGTTAATCAGCCCCAGCATTTT. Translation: CASSQGGVNQPQHF.

The CDR3 DNA reads TGTGCCAGCTCACCTCAGGCGGGAGGGCCGGGGTACAATGAGCAGTTCTTC. Its translation is CASSPQAGGPGYNEQFF. The chain uses TRBV18 and TRBJ2-1; 9 nucleotides agree with TRBD2. The CDR3 sequence is 17 residues long. In germline, CDR1 is KGHSH, CDR2 LQKENI. V lost 3 bases and J lost 4; bases outside the gene matches: 10.

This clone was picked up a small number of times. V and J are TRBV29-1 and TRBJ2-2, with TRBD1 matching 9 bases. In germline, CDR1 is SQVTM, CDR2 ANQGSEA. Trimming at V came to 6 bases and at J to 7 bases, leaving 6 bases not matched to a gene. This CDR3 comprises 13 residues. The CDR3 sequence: CSVQQGASGELFF. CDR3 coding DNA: TGCAGCGTACAACAGGGGGCTAGCGGGGAGCTGTTTTTT.

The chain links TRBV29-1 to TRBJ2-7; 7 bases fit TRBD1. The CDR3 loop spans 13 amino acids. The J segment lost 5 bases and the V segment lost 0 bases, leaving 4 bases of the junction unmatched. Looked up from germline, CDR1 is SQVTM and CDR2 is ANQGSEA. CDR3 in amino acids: CSVEDNRGNEQYF. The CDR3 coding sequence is TGCAGCGTTGAAGATAACAGGGGAAACGAGCAGTACTTC.

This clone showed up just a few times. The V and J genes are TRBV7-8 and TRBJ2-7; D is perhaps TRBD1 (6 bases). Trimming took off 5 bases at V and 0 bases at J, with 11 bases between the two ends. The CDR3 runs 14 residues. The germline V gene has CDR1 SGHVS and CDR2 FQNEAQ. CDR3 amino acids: CASSNRQASYEQYF. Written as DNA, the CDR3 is TGTGCCAGCAGCAACCGACAGGCCTCCTACGAGCAGTACTTC.

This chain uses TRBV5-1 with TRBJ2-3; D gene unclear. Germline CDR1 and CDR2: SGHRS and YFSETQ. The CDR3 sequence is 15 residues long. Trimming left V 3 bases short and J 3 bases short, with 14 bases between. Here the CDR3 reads CASSSTTLGTDTQYF. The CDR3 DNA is TGCGCCAGCAGCTCGACAACTCTGGGTACAGATACGCAGTATTTT.

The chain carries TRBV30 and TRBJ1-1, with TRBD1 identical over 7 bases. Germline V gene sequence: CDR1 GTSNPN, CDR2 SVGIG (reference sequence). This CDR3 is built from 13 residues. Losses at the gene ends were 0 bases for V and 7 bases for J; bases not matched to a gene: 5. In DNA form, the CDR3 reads TGTGCCTGGAGTGTACAAAGGGGGCTTGAAGCTTTCTTT. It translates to CAWSVQRGLEAFF.

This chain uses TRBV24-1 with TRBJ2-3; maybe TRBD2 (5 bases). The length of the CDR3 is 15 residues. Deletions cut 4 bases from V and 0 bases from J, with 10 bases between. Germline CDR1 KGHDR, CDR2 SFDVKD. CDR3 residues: CATSDGLSSTDTQYF. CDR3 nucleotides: TGTGCCACCAGTGACGGACTGTCTAGCACAGATACGCAGTATTTT.

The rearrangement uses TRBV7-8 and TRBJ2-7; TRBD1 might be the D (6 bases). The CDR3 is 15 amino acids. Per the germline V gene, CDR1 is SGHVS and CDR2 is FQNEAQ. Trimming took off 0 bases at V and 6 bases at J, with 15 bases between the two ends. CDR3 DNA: TGTGCCAGCAGCTTAGCGGCAGGGGAAATCTTCGAGCAGTACTTC. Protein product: CASSLAAGEIFEQYF.

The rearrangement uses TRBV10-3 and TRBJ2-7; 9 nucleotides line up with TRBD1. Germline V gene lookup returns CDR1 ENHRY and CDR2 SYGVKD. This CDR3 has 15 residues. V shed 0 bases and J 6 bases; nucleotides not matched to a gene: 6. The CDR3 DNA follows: TGTGCCATCAGTGAGTCTACAGGGGGCGCCTCCGAGCAGTACTTC. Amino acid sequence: CAISESTGGASEQYF.

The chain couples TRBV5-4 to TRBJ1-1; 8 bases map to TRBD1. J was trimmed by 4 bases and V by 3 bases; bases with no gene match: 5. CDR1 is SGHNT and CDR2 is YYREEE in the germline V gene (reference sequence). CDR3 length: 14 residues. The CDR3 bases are TGTGCCAGCAGCTCCGACAGGGGATCCACTGAAGCTTTCTTT. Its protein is CASSSDRGSTEAFF.

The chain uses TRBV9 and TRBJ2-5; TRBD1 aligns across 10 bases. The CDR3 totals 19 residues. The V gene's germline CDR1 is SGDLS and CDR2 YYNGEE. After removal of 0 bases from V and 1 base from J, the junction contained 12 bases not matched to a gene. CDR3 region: CASSVAKTGGGLPQETQYF. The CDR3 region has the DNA TGTGCCAGCAGCGTAGCTAAGACAGGGGGCGGTCTACCCCAAGAGACCCAGTACTTC.

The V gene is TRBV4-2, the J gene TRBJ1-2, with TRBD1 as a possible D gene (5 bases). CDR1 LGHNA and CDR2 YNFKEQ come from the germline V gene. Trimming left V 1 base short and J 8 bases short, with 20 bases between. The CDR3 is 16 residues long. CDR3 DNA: TGTGCCAGCAGCCAAGCGGCAGGGACTACACAAACCGGCTACACCTTC. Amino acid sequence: CASSQAAGTTQTGYTF.

Here the CDR3 reads CASSQANPPYEQYF. DNA for the CDR3: TGTGCCAGCAGCCAAGCTAATCCCCCCTACGAGCAGTACTTC. This sequence joins TRBV3-1 (or the pseudogene TRBV3-2) and TRBJ2-7, with no clear D. The CDR3 consists of 14 residues. Trimming left V 1 base short and J 2 bases short, with 9 bases between. CDR1 and CDR2 (germline): LGHDT, YNNKEL (reference sequence).

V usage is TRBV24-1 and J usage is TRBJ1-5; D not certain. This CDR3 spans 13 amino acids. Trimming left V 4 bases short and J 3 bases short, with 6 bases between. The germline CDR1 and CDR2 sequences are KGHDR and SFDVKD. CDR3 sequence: CATSERTNQPQHF. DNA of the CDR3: TGTGCCACCAGTGAGCGTACCAATCAGCCCCAGCATTTT.

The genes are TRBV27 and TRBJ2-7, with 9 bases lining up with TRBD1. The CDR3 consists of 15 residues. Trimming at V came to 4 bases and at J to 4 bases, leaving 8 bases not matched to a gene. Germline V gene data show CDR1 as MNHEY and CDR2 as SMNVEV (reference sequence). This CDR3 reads CASSSPQGATYEQYF. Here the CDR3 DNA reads TGTGCCAGCAGTTCGCCACAGGGGGCAACTTACGAGCAGTACTTC.

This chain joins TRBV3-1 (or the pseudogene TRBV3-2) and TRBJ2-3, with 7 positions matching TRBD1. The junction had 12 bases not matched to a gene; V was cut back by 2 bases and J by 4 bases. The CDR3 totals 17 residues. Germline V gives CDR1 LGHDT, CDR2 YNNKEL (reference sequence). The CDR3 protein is CASSQNTGTDFPDTQYF. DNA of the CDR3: TGTGCCAGCAGCCAAAATACCGGGACAGACTTCCCAGATACGCAGTATTTT.

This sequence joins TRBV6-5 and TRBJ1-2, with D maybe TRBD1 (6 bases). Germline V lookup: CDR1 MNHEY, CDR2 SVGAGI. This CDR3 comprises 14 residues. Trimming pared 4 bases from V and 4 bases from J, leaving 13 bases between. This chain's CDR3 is CASSLIQGGYGYTF. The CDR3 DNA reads TGTGCCAGCAGTTTGATACAGGGCGGCTATGGCTACACCTTC.

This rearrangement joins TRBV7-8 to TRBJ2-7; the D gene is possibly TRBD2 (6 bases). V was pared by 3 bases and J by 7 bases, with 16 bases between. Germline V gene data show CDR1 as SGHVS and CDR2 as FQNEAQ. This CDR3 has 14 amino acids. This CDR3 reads CASSFYGGLAEQYF. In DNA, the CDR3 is TGTGCCAGCAGCTTCTACGGGGGACTCGCGGAGCAGTACTTC.